These 14 T cell receptor beta chains were sequenced from one sample in a study of blood T cell repertoires in COVID-19. Measured with immunoSEQ multiplex PCR; TCRdb has only the in-frame clones, and not every one. In the table there are under 400,000 clones, 90% of which are singletons. Sequencing was carried out using peripheral blood. All receptors derive from a man between 18 and 29 years old with active or convalescent COVID-19.

This rearrangement joins TRBV15 to TRBJ2-7; D is ambiguous. The germline V gene has CDR1 LNHNV and CDR2 YYDKDF (reference sequence). V was pared by 0 bases and J by 3 bases, with 9 bases between. The CDR3 runs 14 residues. CDR3 sequence (DNA): TGTGCCACCAGCAGAGATTGGGCCGGCTACGAGCAGTACTTC. This sequence encodes CATSRDWAGYEQYF. Together with reference TRBV15 and TRBJ2-7, the CDR3 gives the full variable domain: DAMVIQNPRYQVTQFGKPVTLSCSQTLNHNVMYWYQQKSSQAPKLLFHYYDKDFNNEADTPDNFQSRRPNTSFCFLDIRSPGLGDTAMYLCATSRDWAGYEQYFGPGTRLTVT.

V gene TRBV5-6 combines with J gene TRBJ1-1; no clear D gene. Per germline, CDR1 SGHDT and CDR2 YYEEEE. This CDR3 is built from 14 residues. Trimming removed 4 bases from V and 0 bases from J, with 10 bases in between. The DNA of the CDR3 is TGTGCCAGCAGCCCCATAACATTGAACACTGAAGCTTTCTTT. Translated: CASSPITLNTEAFF.

This rearrangement joins TRBV6-9 to TRBJ2-1, with D tentatively TRBD2 (6 bases). Looked up from germline, CDR1 is MNHGY and CDR2 is SVAAGI. The CDR3 length is 14 residues. V lost 8 bases and J lost 5, with 16 bases in between. In DNA form, the CDR3 reads TGTGCCAGCCCTTTGGGCGGGGAGGACAATGAGCAGTTCTTC. Protein sequence: CASPLGGEDNEQFF.

This clone showed up just once. The rearrangement links TRBV29-1 to TRBJ1-4; D is ambiguous. The CDR3 has 12 amino acids. Deletions cut 7 bases from V and 8 bases from J, with 14 bases between. Germline CDR1 is SQVTM and CDR2 is ANQGSEA. CDR3 DNA sequence: TGCAGCGCCTCCTTGGCCCTCGAAAAACTGTTTTTT. It is translated as CSASLALEKLFF.

V is TRBV18 and J is TRBJ2-7; D gene ambiguous. Germline assignment: CDR1 KGHSH and CDR2 LQKENI. This CDR3 has 11 amino acids. V gave up 6 bases and J gave up 7 bases, with 10 bases separating them. Here the CDR3 DNA reads TGTGCCAGCTCTCGAGACAAGGAGCAGTACTTC. Translation gives CASSRDKEQYF.

V gene TRBV27 combines with J gene TRBJ1-1; D is undetermined. The germline gives CDR1 MNHEY, CDR2 SMNVEV (reference sequence). CDR3 length equals 15 residues. V was shortened by 0 bases and J by 2 bases, with 10 bases between the two germline ends. This chain's CDR3 is CASSLSGRQNTEAFF. The CDR3 coding sequence is TGTGCCAGCAGTTTATCGGGCCGACAAAACACTGAAGCTTTCTTT.

The rearrangement joins TRBV19 to TRBJ2-7, with D tentatively TRBD1 (6 bases). Deletions cut 6 bases from V and 3 bases from J, with 21 bases between. The CDR3 loop spans 16 amino acids. Germline assignment: CDR1 LNHDA and CDR2 SQIVND (reference sequence). CDR3 sequence reads: CASRGSKGVNGYEQYF. DNA of the CDR3: TGTGCCAGTAGGGGATCGAAGGGGGTTAATGGCTACGAGCAGTACTTC.

The rearrangement joins TRBV25-1 to TRBJ2-3, with 10 nucleotides matching TRBD2. Trimming removed 3 bases from V and 2 bases from J; junction bases left unmatched: 5. Germline CDR1 MGHDK, CDR2 SYGVNS. CDR3 size: 16 residues. CDR3 in amino acids: CASSDSLAGNTDTQYF. In nucleotides, the CDR3 is TGTGCCAGCAGTGACTCACTAGCGGGGAACACAGATACGCAGTATTTT.

The rearrangement links TRBV28 to TRBJ1-6; D is unclear. Per the germline V gene, CDR1 is MDHEN and CDR2 is SYDVKM. CDR3 length: 12 residues. Trimming pared 4 bases from V and 8 bases from J, leaving 6 bases between. The CDR3 reads CASSSGHSPLHF. Here the CDR3 DNA reads TGTGCCAGCAGTTCCGGTCATTCACCCCTCCACTTT.

This clone was recorded a few times. The rearrangement links TRBV29-1 to TRBJ2-1, with 10 bases lining up with TRBD2. CDR3 length: 17 amino acids. Germline lookup yields CDR1 SQVTM and CDR2 ANQGSEA. The J segment lost 8 bases and the V segment lost 5 bases, leaving 18 bases of the junction unmatched. The CDR3 here is CSVPGTPPLAGFYEQFF. For the CDR3, the DNA is TGCAGCGTTCCTGGGACACCCCCACTAGCGGGATTCTATGAGCAGTTCTTC.

This rearrangement joins TRBV7-6 to TRBJ1-1, with 7 bases matching TRBD1. The CDR3 has 15 residues. Germline CDR1 is SGHVS and CDR2 is FNYEAQ. V shed 5 bases, J shed 4 bases, and the junction held 10 bases outside the gene matches. CDR3 residues: CASSIRGGAITEAFF. Written as DNA, the CDR3 is TGTGCCAGCAGCATAAGAGGGGGCGCTATCACTGAAGCTTTCTTT.

This chain connects TRBV7-2 to TRBJ1-6; the match to TRBD1 covers 7 bases. With 7 bases clipped from V and 7 bases from J, the junction kept 7 bases outside the gene matches. CDR3 length: 14 amino acids. CDR1 and CDR2 (germline): SGHTA, FQGNSA. In DNA form, the CDR3 reads TGTGCCAGCATGGGGGACAGCGAAAATTCACCCCTCCACTTT. The encoded protein is CASMGDSENSPLHF.

This sequence joins TRBV6-2 or TRBV6-3 and TRBJ1-1; D is ambiguous. CDR1 is MNHEY, CDR2 SVGEGT, per germline. This CDR3 has 13 amino acids. The V gene lost 5 bases and the J gene lost 1 base, with 8 bases spanning the gap. In DNA form, the CDR3 reads TGTGCCAGCAGTCTAGGTTGGAACACTGAAGCTTTCTTT. Translation: CASSLGWNTEAFF.

Only one count was recorded for this clone. The chain recombines TRBV12-3 or TRBV12-4 with TRBJ1-2; tentatively, D is TRBD1 (6 bases). This CDR3 contains 13 residues. Between the trimmed V and J ends, which lost 4 bases and 6 bases, there was a span of 12 bases. Written as DNA, the CDR3 is TGTGCCAGCAGTTCCAACAGGGCTGATGGCTACACCTTC. It codes for CASSSNRADGYTF.